These 3 T cell receptor beta chains originate from one sample sequenced in a study of molecular identifiers for immune sequencing clone quantification. TCRdb ran MiXCR on the PCR reads and lists one entry per CDR3 protein. The sample lists just under 65,000 distinct CDR3 sequences; 15% to 20% were seen once. Sequencing was done on a sample of naive CD8+ T cells from blood, with Jurkat cell RNA spiked in. This sample's subset: FACS-sorted CD8+CD4-CCR7+CD45RA+ naive T cells. The receptor source for this set is a human donor in good health. Some libraries in this study had Jurkat cell RNA spiked in.

This chain joins TRBV5-5 and TRBJ2-1; D uncertain. The V gene lost 2 bases and the J gene lost 4 bases, with 4 bases spanning the gap. The CDR3 sequence is 12 residues long. Germline V gives CDR1 SGHKS, CDR2 YYEKEE (reference sequence). CDR3 in amino acids: CASSFIYNEQFF. The CDR3, as DNA: TGTGCCAGCAGCTTCATTTACAATGAGCAGTTCTTC. The whole variable domain, filled in from reference TRBV5-5 and TRBJ2-1, reads DAGVTQSPTHLIKTRGQQVTLRCSPISGHKSVSWYQQVLGQGPQFIFQYYEKEERGRGNFPDRFSARQFPNYSSELNVNALLLGDSALYLCASSFIYNEQFFGPGTRLTVL.

Ten or more counts support this clonotype. This chain links TRBV4-1 with TRBJ2-7, with 10 nucleotides matching TRBD2. Unmatched junction bases numbered 10, after V lost 0 bases and J lost 5 bases. Germline V CDR1 and CDR2: MGHRA, YSYEKL. The CDR3 runs 17 residues. In nucleotides, the CDR3 is TGCGCCAGCAGCCAAGAGAATAGTCCTAGCGGGAGCCACGAGCAGTACTTC. This encodes CASSQENSPSGSHEQYF.

As regards this clonotype: This may come from a read error, since a much larger clone is one base off. This rearrangement joins TRBV19 to TRBJ2-2; D remains unclear. V was pared by 8 bases and J by 4 bases, with 8 bases between. This CDR3 contains 12 residues. The germline gives CDR1 LNHDA, CDR2 SQIVND (reference sequence). The CDR3 DNA sequence: TGTGCCAGTGGATGGAGCACCGGGGAGCTGTTTTTT. As protein: CASGWSTGELFF.